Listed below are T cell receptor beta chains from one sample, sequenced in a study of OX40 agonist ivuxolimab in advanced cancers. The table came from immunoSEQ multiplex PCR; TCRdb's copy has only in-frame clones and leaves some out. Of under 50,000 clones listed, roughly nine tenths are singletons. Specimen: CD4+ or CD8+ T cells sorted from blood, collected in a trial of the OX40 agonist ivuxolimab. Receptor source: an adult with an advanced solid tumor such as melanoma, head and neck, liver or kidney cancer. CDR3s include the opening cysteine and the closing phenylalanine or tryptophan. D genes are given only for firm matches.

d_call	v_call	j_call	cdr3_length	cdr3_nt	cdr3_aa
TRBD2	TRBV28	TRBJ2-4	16	TGTGCCAGCATCCCAGGCGGGGGGCACGAGGTAGACATTCAGTACTTC	CASIPGGGHEVDIQYF
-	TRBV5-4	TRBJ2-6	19	TGTGCCAGCAGCTTGGATGCGGGATTTTGGAGCTCTGGGGCCAACGTCCTGACTTTC	CASSLDAGFWSSGANVLTF
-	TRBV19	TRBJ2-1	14	TGTGCCAGTAGTATTAACCCCACCGGGGCCGAGCAGTTCTTC	CASSINPTGAEQFF
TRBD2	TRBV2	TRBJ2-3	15	TGTGCCAGCAGCCCCCTAGCGGGGGGCGGAGATACGCAGTATTTT	CASSPLAGGGDTQYF
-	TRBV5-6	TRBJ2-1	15	TGTGCCAGCAGGGCCGGGAGTAGCTTTTGGAATGAGCAGTTCTTC	CASRAGSSFWNEQFF
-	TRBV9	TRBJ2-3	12	TGTGCCAGCAGCTCCAGCACAGATACGCAGTATTTT	CASSSSTDTQYF
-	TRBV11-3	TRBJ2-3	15	TGTGCCAGCAGCTTAGGACTAGGGGGGGCCTATACGCAGTATTTT	CASSLGLGGAYTQYF
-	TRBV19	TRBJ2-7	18	TGTGCCAGTAGTTCAGCGGGCCGGGACACCTTTAGCTCCTACGAGCAGTACTTC	CASSSAGRDTFSSYEQYF
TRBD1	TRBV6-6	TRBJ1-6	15	TGTGCCAGCAGTTCCCGGGACAGTAATAATTCACCCCTCCACTTT	CASSSRDSNNSPLHF
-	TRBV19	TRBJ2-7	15	TGTGCCAGTAAGCCAAGGGGAGTTAGGGGCTACGAGCAGTACTTC	CASKPRGVRGYEQYF
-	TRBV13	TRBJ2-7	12	TGTGCCAGCAGCTTGGGTAGGAGGGGGCAGTACTTC	CASSLGRRGQYF
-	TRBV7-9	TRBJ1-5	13	TGTGCCAGCAGCAATCAGGGGCCCCAGCCCCAGCATTTT	CASSNQGPQPQHF
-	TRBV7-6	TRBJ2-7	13	TGTGCCAGCAGCACCTGGGCCGGGGACGAGCAGTACTTC	CASSTWAGDEQYF
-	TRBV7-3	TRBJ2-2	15	TGTGCCAGCAGCTTAACGGGGGTTGACACCGGGGAGCTGTTTTTT	CASSLTGVDTGELFF